The rows below give T cell receptor beta chains drawn from one sample of a study of tumor-infiltrating lymphocytes in primary liver carcinoma. TCRdb independently ran MiXCR on the multiplex PCR reads; one entry per CDR3 protein. Of about 310,000 distinct CDR3 sequences in the sample, less than 75% were seen once. The source material was peripheral blood. Every receptor here comes from a man in his forties with primary liver carcinoma and hepatitis B virus infection. Each CDR3 is given without its conserved first and last residue. Fields, in order: CDR3 protein, V gene, D gene, J gene. A D gene is named only where the DNA matches it firmly.

CDR3: ASSPGTGRQY
V: TRBV7-9
D: TRBD1
J: TRBJ2-7

CDR3: ASSPRLPPYEQY
V: TRBV7-9
D: -
J: TRBJ2-7

CDR3: ASSPPGPSSGNTIY
V: TRBV12-3/TRBV12-4
D: -
J: TRBJ1-3

CDR3: ASKRQGVPSYEKY
V: TRBV28
D: TRBD1
J: TRBJ2-7

CDR3: AISYPQWGGSSYNEQF
V: TRBV6-5
D: TRBD2
J: TRBJ2-1

CDR3: ASSLSGGLTGELF
V: TRBV12-3/TRBV12-4
D: -
J: TRBJ2-2

CDR3: SVQSREGREQY
V: TRBV29-1
D: -
J: TRBJ2-7

CDR3: ASSLAGGPSGELF
V: TRBV11-3
D: -
J: TRBJ2-2

CDR3: ASSEDQSDQETQY
V: TRBV2
D: -
J: TRBJ2-5

CDR3: ATSGAGAVDEQF
V: TRBV24-1
D: TRBD2
J: TRBJ2-1

CDR3: ACLAQVKSYEQY
V: TRBV30
D: -
J: TRBJ2-7